These T cell receptor beta chains were read from a single sample in a study of shared clonotypes between healthy human individuals. Assay: immunoSEQ multiplex PCR; the TCRdb copy retains only in-frame clones and omits some. The data contain more than 1 million clones, around 78% of them singletons. The sequenced sample consisted of memory CD4+ T cells from PBMCs. These TCRs come from a man younger than 35 in good health. Some clones in this sample may be carry-over from other donors' samples. Both conserved end residues are part of each CDR3. A D gene is named only where the DNA matches it firmly. For some rows the clone size is stated as once, few or many, or as a class when expanded; others skip it.

-	TRBJ2-3	once	TRBV5-8	CASSFYETQYF	TGTGCCAGCAGCTTTTACGAGACGCAGTATTTT
TRBD1	TRBJ1-5	-	TRBV30	CAWSSRTGGGQPQHF	TGTGCCTGGAGTTCCCGGACAGGGGGCGGTCAGCCCCAGCATTTT
TRBD2	TRBJ2-7	-	TRBV27	CASIRSSGSSYEQYF	TGTGCCAGCATCCGGTCTAGCGGGAGCTCCTACGAGCAGTACTTC
TRBD1	TRBJ1-1	-	TRBV11-2	CASSAPTGQGRTEAFF	TGTGCCAGCAGCGCCCCGACCGGACAGGGTAGGACTGAAGCTTTCTTT
TRBD1	TRBJ1-4	-	TRBV6-5	CASRPGTGNEKLFF	TGTGCCAGCAGACCCGGGACAGGGAATGAAAAACTGTTTTTT
-	TRBJ2-5	-	TRBV5-1	CASTGETQYF	TGCGCCAGCACGGGGGAGACCCAGTACTTC
-	TRBJ1-1	-	TRBV7-2	CASRESLGTEAFF	TGTGCCAGCAGGGAGTCCCTCGGGACTGAAGCTTTCTTT
TRBD2	TRBJ2-1	few	TRBV15	CATSTSGRGYNEQFF	TGTGCCACCAGCACTAGCGGGAGAGGATACAATGAGCAGTTCTTC
TRBD1	TRBJ1-2	-	TRBV2	CASSVDRGYYGYTF	TGTGCCAGCAGTGTGGACAGGGGGTACTATGGCTACACCTTC
-	TRBJ1-1	-	TRBV7-8	CASRPWAGAGATEAFF	TGTGCCAGCAGGCCTTGGGCAGGGGCGGGGGCCACTGAAGCTTTCTTT
TRBD2	TRBJ2-1	-	TRBV28	CASSDRLAGSNEQFF	TGTGCCAGCAGTGACCGACTAGCCGGGAGCAATGAGCAGTTCTTC
-	TRBJ2-7	-	TRBV9	CASSVDAGRGYEQYF	TGTGCCAGCAGCGTAGATGCAGGAAGGGGATACGAGCAGTACTTC
-	TRBJ2-1	-	TRBV27	CASSPDARVGFVSEQFF	TGTGCCAGCAGTCCCGACGCGCGGGTTGGGTTTGTTAGTGAGCAGTTCTTC
-	TRBJ1-2	-	TRBV28	CASRPTNYGYTF	TGTGCCAGCAGACCCACTAACTATGGCTACACCTTC
-	TRBJ2-5	-	TRBV6-6	CASSYGSLVAQYF	TGTGCCAGCAGTTACGGGTCCTTAGTGGCCCAGTACTTC
-	TRBJ2-4	-	TRBV5-1	CASSLGFGGPSIQYF	TGCGCCAGCAGCTTGGGCTTCGGCGGGCCCTCAATTCAGTACTTC
TRBD1	TRBJ2-3	-	TRBV29-1	CSVAAGTGLWVTDTQYF	TGCAGCGTTGCGGCCGGGACAGGGCTTTGGGTGACAGATACGCAGTATTTT
-	TRBJ1-1	-	TRBV28	CASSLGGSMNTEAFF	TGTGCCAGCAGTTTAGGGGGATCGATGAACACTGAAGCTTTCTTT
TRBD1	TRBJ1-3	few	TRBV9	CASSKQGNGGNTIYF	TGTGCCAGCAGCAAACAGGGGAATGGAGGAAACACCATATATTTT
-	TRBJ1-1	few	TRBV28	CASSKLIANTEAFF	TGTGCCAGCAGTAAACTTATCGCGAACACTGAAGCTTTCTTT
TRBD2	TRBJ2-7	-	TRBV5-1	CASSLGGGTLYEQYF	TGCGCCAGCAGCTTGGGCGGGGGAACCCTCTACGAGCAGTACTTC
TRBD1	TRBJ2-7	-	TRBV10-3	CAISLGGQGYEQYF	TGTGCCATCAGTCTGGGAGGACAGGGCTACGAGCAGTACTTC
-	TRBJ1-5	few	TRBV7-2	CASSFVGYQNQPQHF	TGTGCCAGCAGCTTCGTAGGTTACCAAAATCAGCCCCAGCATTTT
TRBD1	TRBJ1-2	-	TRBV7-2	CASSLVAGTGASYGYTF	TGTGCCAGCAGCTTAGTGGCCGGGACAGGGGCCTCCTATGGCTACACCTTC
TRBD1	TRBJ2-2	-	TRBV5-1	CATREGTENTGELFF	TGCGCCACCAGAGAGGGGACAGAGAACACCGGGGAGCTGTTTTTT
TRBD2	TRBJ2-3	-	TRBV27	CASSLRLAGGGDTQYF	TGTGCCAGCAGTTTAAGACTAGCGGGAGGTGGGGATACGCAGTATTTT
-	TRBJ1-5	-	TRBV7-9	CASSPGTTSNQPQHF	TGTGCCAGCAGCCCCGGGACAACCAGCAATCAGCCCCAGCATTTT
-	TRBJ2-5	-	TRBV18	CASSPFGGAKGVAQTQYF	TGTGCCAGCTCACCATTTGGGGGAGCTAAAGGTGTTGCCCAGACCCAGTACTTC
-	TRBJ1-2	-	TRBV15	CATSRAPPYYGYTF	TGTGCCACCAGCAGAGCCCCTCCCTACTATGGCTACACCTTC
TRBD2	TRBJ2-1	-	TRBV11-3	CASSLWASGSSEQFF	TGTGCCAGCAGCTTATGGGCTAGCGGGAGTTCTGAGCAGTTCTTC
TRBD2	TRBJ2-5	-	TRBV7-3	CASGLAGGETQYF	TGTGCCAGCGGGCTAGCGGGAGGGGAGACCCAGTACTTC
-	TRBJ2-1	-	TRBV2	CASSDQLVMRDHEQFF	TGTGCCAGCAGTGACCAACTAGTGATGAGGGACCATGAGCAGTTCTTC
-	TRBJ2-7	-	TRBV28	CASSSPRVSEQYF	TGTGCCAGCAGTTCCCCGAGGGTGAGTGAGCAGTACTTC
-	TRBJ1-2	-	TRBV7-8	CASSLAFRSYGYTF	TGTGCCAGCAGCTTAGCCTTCAGGTCCTATGGCTACACCTTC
TRBD1	TRBJ2-5	-	TRBV2	CASTGERETQYF	TGTGCCAGTACAGGGGAGCGTGAGACCCAGTACTTC
TRBD2	TRBJ2-5	-	TRBV30	CAWRDPRLAGGETQYF	TGTGCCTGGAGGGACCCCCGGCTAGCGGGGGGAGAGACCCAGTACTTC
-	TRBJ2-1	few	TRBV19	CASSIDGSWGEQFF	TGTGCCAGTAGTATAGATGGTTCCTGGGGGGAGCAGTTCTTC
-	TRBJ2-5	-	TRBV4-1	CASSQDPRWGETQYF	TGCGCCAGCAGCCAAGATCCTCGGTGGGGAGAGACCCAGTACTTC
-	TRBJ2-3	-	TRBV30	CAWRGSYNTNTQYF	TGTGCCTGGAGGGGCTCGTATAATACTAATACGCAGTATTTT
-	TRBJ2-3	-	TRBV5-1	CASSLVGGQEDTQYF	TGCGCCAGCAGCTTGGTGGGGGGGCAGGAAGATACGCAGTATTTT
TRBD2	TRBJ2-5	-	TRBV11-2	CASSPTSGRTETQYF	TGTGCCAGCAGCCCGACTAGCGGGAGGACCGAGACCCAGTACTTC
-	TRBJ1-1	-	TRBV21-1	CASSKAGIIEAFF	TGTGCCAGCTCCAAGGCAGGGATAATTGAAGCTTTCTTT
TRBD2	TRBJ2-2	-	TRBV2	CASGASGMNTGELFF	TGTGCCAGCGGGGCGAGCGGGATGAACACCGGGGAGCTGTTTTTT
TRBD1	TRBJ1-2	-	TRBV2	CASRDRGQGYTF	TGTGCCAGCAGGGACAGGGGGCAGGGCTACACCTTC
TRBD2	TRBJ2-3	few	TRBV28	CASSFSKETSGSGGTDTQYF	TGTGCCAGCAGTTTCTCAAAGGAGACTAGCGGGAGTGGCGGCACAGATACGCAGTATTTT
-	TRBJ2-4	-	TRBV7-5	CVRSSVPGQVRGKNIQYF	TGTGTCAGAAGCTCCGTCCCGGGACAGGTCCGGGGCAAAAACATTCAGTACTTC
-	TRBJ1-5	few	TRBV2	CASSGGRGFGQPQHF	TGTGCCAGCAGTGGGGGCAGGGGATTTGGTCAGCCCCAGCATTTT
-	TRBJ2-5	-	TRBV19	CASTRSPGETQYF	TGTGCCAGTACCAGGTCACCGGGAGAGACCCAGTACTTC